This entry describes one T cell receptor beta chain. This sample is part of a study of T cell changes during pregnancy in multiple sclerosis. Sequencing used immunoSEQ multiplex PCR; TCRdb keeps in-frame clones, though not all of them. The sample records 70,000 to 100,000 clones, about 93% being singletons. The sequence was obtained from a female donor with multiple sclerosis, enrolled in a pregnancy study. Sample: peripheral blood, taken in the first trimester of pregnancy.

CDR3 amino acids: CASSDPIPPGSYNEQFF. CDR3 nucleotide sequence: TGCGCCAGCAGTGACCCTATTCCGCCAGGATCCTACAATGAGCAGTTCTTC. The chain uses TRBV10-2 and TRBJ2-1; D remains unclear. Germline lookup yields CDR1 WSHSY and CDR2 SAAADI. The germline V and J ends were trimmed by 3 bases and 1 base, with 16 bases remaining between them. CDR3 length: 17 amino acids.